The source of this T cell receptor beta chain is a study of OX40 agonist ivuxolimab in advanced cancers. Profiling relied on immunoSEQ multiplex PCR, and the TCRdb table lists in-frame clones only, not all of them. Altogether tens of thousands of clones are present, about 87% being singletons, with the ten largest covering around 1.6%. The V gene's germline CDR1 is SGDLS and CDR2 YYNGEE. The CDR3 runs to 14 residues. With 0 bases removed from V and 1 base from J, the gap between germline ends came to 7 bases. This specimen consisted of CD4+ or CD8+ T cells sorted from blood, obtained in a trial of the OX40 agonist ivuxolimab. This clonotype originated in an adult with an advanced solid tumor such as melanoma, head and neck, liver or kidney cancer. This chain links TRBV9 with TRBJ1-1; the D is unclear. The DNA of the CDR3 is TGTGCCAGCAGCGTAGCAGTTGGGAACACTGAAGCTTTCTTT. This gives the protein CASSVAVGNTEAFF.